The present T cell receptor (beta chain) was sequenced within a study of T-cell memory formation after mild COVID-19. General study results and limits: While clones contracting from day 15 to 85 were balanced between CD4 and CD8, later expanders leaned CD4+.

Of note for this clonotype: Its antigen is unidentified.

One entry per CDR3 protein results from TCRdb running MiXCR on the 5' RACE reads. The sample includes 100,000 to 120,000 distinct CDR3 sequences, over 15% seen only once; the top ten take 5% to 7%. The V end was cut by 5 bases, the J end by 1 base, with 8 bases between. The CDR3 consists of 13 residues. The germline V gene has CDR1 SGHTA and CDR2 FQGTGA. J is TRBJ1-1 and V is TRBV7-3; a possible D gene is TRBD1 (6 bases). The TCR originated in a man between 18 and 29 years old who had mild COVID-19 (a few samples of this study predate the infection). Cell type and time point are not known. Sequenced input: PBMCs or a T cell subset sorted from them (not recorded which). The CDR3 DNA reads as TGTGCCAGCAGCGGACAGTCGAACACTGAAGCTTTCTTT. The encoded protein is CASSGQSNTEAFF.